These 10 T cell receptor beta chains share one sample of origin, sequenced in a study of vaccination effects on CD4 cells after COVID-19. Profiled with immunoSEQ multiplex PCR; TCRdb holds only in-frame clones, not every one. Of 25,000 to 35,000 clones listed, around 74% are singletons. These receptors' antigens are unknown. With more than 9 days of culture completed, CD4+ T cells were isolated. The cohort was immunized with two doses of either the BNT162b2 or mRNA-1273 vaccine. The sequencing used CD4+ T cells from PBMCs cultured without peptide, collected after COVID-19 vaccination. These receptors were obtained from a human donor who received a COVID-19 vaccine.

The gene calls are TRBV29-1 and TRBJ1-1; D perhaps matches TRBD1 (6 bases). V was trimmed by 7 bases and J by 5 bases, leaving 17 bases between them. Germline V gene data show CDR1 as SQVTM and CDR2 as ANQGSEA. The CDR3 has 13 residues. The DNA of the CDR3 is TGCAGCGCTAGACAGGTAGGGGGGACTGAAGCTTTCTTT. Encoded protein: CSARQVGGTEAFF.

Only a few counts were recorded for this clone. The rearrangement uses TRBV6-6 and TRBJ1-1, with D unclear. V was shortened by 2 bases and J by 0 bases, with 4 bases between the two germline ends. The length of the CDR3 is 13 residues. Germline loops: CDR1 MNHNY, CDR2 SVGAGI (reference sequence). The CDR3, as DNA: TGTGCCAGCAGTTACGAGGTGAACACTGAAGCTTTCTTT. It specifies CASSYEVNTEAFF.

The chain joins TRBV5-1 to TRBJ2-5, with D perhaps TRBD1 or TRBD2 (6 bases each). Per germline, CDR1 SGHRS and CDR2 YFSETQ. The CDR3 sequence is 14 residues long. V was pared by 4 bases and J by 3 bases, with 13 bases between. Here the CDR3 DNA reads TGCGCCAGCAGCCTCACAGGGAGGAAAGAGACCCAGTACTTC. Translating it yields CASSLTGRKETQYF.

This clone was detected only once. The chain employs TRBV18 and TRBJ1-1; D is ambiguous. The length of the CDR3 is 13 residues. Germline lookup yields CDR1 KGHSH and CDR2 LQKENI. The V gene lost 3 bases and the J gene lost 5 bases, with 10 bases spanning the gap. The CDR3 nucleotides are TGTGCCAGCTCACCCGCCTTAGGGACTGAAGCTTTCTTT. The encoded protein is CASSPALGTEAFF.

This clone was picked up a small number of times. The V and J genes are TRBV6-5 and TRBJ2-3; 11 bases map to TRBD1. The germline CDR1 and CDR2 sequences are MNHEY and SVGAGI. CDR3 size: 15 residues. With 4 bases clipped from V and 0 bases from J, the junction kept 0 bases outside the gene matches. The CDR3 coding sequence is TGTGCCAGCAGTTGGGACAGGGGGAGCACAGATACGCAGTATTTT. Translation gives CASSWDRGSTDTQYF.

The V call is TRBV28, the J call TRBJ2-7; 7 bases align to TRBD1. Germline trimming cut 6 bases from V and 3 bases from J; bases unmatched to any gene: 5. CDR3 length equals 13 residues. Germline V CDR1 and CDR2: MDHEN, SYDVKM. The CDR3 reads CASSPGQSYEQYF. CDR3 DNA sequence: TGTGCCAGCAGCCCGGGACAGAGCTACGAGCAGTACTTC.

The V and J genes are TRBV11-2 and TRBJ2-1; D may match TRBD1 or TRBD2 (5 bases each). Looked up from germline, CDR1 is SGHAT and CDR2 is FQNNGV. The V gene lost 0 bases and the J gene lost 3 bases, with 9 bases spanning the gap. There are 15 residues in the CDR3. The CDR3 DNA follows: TGTGCCAGCAGCTTAGACGGGGCGAACTACAATGAGCAGTTCTTC. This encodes CASSLDGANYNEQFF.

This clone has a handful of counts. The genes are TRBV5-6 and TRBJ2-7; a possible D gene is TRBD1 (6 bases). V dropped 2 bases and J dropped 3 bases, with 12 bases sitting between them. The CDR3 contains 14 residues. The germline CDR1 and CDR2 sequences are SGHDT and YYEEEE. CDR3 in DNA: TGTGCCAGCAGCTTTGTCTCAGGGGACTACGAGCAGTACTTC. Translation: CASSFVSGDYEQYF.

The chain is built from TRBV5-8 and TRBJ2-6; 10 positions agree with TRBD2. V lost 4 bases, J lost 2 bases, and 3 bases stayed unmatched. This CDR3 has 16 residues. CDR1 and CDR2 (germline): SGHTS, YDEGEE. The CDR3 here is CASSGLAGAGANVLTF. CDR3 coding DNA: TGTGCCAGCAGCGGTCTAGCGGGAGCTGGGGCCAACGTCCTGACTTTC.

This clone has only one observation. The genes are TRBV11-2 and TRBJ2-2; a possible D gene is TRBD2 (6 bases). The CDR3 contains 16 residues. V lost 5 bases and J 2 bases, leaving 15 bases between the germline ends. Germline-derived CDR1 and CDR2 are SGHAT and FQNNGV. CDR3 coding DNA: TGTGCCAGCAGCGGAGGGTGGCAGAAAAACACCGGGGAGCTGTTTTTT. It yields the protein CASSGGWQKNTGELFF. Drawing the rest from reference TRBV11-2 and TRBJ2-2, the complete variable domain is EAGVAQSPRYKIIEKRQSVAFWCNPISGHATLYWYQQILGQGPKLLIQFQNNGVVDDSQLPKDRFSAERLKGVDSTLKIQPAKLEDSAVYLCASSGGWQKNTGELFFGEGSRLTVL.